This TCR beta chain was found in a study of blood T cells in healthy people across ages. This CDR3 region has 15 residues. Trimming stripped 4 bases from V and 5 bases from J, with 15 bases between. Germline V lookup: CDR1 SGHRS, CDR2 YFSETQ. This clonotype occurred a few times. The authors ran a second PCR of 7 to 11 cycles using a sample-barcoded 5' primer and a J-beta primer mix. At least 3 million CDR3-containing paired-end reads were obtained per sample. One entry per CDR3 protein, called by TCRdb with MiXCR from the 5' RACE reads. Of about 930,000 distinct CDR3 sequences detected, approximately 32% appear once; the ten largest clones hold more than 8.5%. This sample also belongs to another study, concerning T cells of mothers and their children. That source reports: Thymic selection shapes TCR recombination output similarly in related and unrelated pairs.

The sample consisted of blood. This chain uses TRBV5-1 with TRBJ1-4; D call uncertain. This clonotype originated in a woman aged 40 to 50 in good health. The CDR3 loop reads CASSGWVGGNEKLFF. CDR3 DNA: TGCGCCAGCAGCGGTTGGGTAGGAGGGAATGAAAAACTGTTTTTT.